Presented here are 15 T cell receptor beta chains from one specimen sequenced in a study of blood T cell repertoires in COVID-19. Sequencing was performed with immunoSEQ multiplex PCR; in TCRdb, only in-frame clones are kept and a portion is missing. This table holds fewer than 120,000 clones, over 75% found once. The sample comprised peripheral blood. These receptors were taken from an elderly woman with active or convalescent COVID-19.

CDR3 sequence: CSVRGARNTEAFF. The DNA of the CDR3 is TGCAGCGTGCGGGGGGCGAGGAACACTGAAGCTTTCTTT. The V gene is TRBV29-1, the J gene TRBJ1-1, with D possibly matching TRBD1 (6 bases). Trimming took 6 bases from V and 1 from J, leaving 12 bases between them. CDR1 SQVTM and CDR2 ANQGSEA come from the germline V gene. The CDR3 contains 13 residues. Combining the CDR3 with reference TRBV29-1 and TRBJ1-1 gives the whole variable domain SAVISQKPSRDICQRGTSLTIQCQVDSQVTMMFWYRQQPGQSLTLIATANQGSEATYESGFVIDKFPISRPNLTFSTLTVSNMSPEDSSIYLCSVRGARNTEAFFGQGTRLTVV.

The chain is built from TRBV21-1 and TRBJ1-5; the table's D gene call, TRBD1, was not cross checked with the DNA. TRBV21-1 is noted as a pseudogene. This CDR3 spans 18 amino acids. CDR3 sequence: CASSKWRGPIIANQPQHF. In DNA form, the CDR3 reads TGTGCCAGCAGCAAGTGGAGGGGGCCCATTATAGCAAATCAGCCCCAGCATTTT.

The J gene is TRBJ2-5, the V gene TRBV4-1; 7 bases are a match to TRBD1. Germline CDR1 reads MGHRA; CDR2 reads YSYEKL. After removal of 2 bases from V and 2 bases from J, the junction contained 2 bases not matched to a gene. The CDR3 extends over 14 amino acids. This CDR3 reads CASSQLTGQETQYF. The CDR3 bases are TGCGCCAGCAGCCAACTGACAGGGCAAGAGACCCAGTACTTC.

V usage is TRBV25-1 and J usage is TRBJ1-4; no clear D. CDR3 length equals 16 residues. Germline V gene sequence: CDR1 MGHDK, CDR2 SYGVNS. The ends were cut back, 2 bases at V and 0 bases at J, with 10 bases in the middle. The CDR3 sequence is CASSEMGRTTNEKLFF. The CDR3 region has the DNA TGTGCCAGCAGTGAAATGGGGAGGACAACTAATGAAAAACTGTTTTTT.

The gene calls are TRBV5-1 and TRBJ2-1; 8 bases line up with TRBD2. Per germline, CDR1 SGHRS and CDR2 YFSETQ. Germline trimming cut 3 bases from V and 9 bases from J; bases unmatched to any gene: 14. The CDR3 is 16 amino acids. DNA of the CDR3: TGCGCCAGCAGCTCCCAAGGGGGTCTAGCGGGCGCTGAGCAGTTCTTC. This encodes CASSSQGGLAGAEQFF.

The V and J genes are TRBV28 and TRBJ1-6; 8 bases are shared with TRBD1. The germline CDR1 and CDR2 sequences are MDHEN and SYDVKM. With 5 bases clipped from V and 4 bases from J, the junction kept 7 bases outside the gene matches. The CDR3 has 16 residues. The CDR3 sequence: CASSPPGTGYNSPLHF. CDR3 DNA sequence: TGTGCCAGCAGTCCCCCTGGGACAGGTTATAATTCACCCCTCCACTTT. Using reference TRBV28 and TRBJ1-6 for the parts outside the CDR3, the full variable domain is DVKVTQSSRYLVKRTGEKVFLECVQDMDHENMFWYRQDPGLGLRLIYFSYDVKMKEKGDIPEGYSVSREKKERFSLILESASTNQTSMYLCASSPPGTGYNSPLHFGNGTRLTVT.

The chain couples TRBV2 to TRBJ1-1; the D gene is possibly TRBD1 (6 bases). The CDR3 has 13 amino acids. Germline lookup yields CDR1 SNHLY and CDR2 FYNNEI. The DNA for the CDR3 is TGTGTCAATTTAGGGGGATTAGACACTGAAGCTTTCTTT. It yields the protein CVNLGGLDTEAFF.

V and J are TRBV7-2 and TRBJ1-1; D gene unclear. Trimming took 1 base from V and 0 from J, leaving 6 bases between them. The CDR3 is made up of 14 amino acids. From germline, CDR1 is SGHTA and CDR2 FQGNSA. The CDR3 DNA reads TGTGCCAGCAGCTTAGACGGGATGAACACTGAAGCTTTCTTT. Encoded protein: CASSLDGMNTEAFF.

The CDR3 nucleotides are TGTGCCAGCAGCTTGAGACTAGCGGGAGCCACCGGGGAGCTGTTTTTT. It is translated as CASSLRLAGATGELFF. V gene TRBV5-5 combines with J gene TRBJ2-2; 12 nucleotides agree with TRBD2. The CDR3 extends over 16 amino acids. V trimming: 1 base; J trimming: 4 bases; junction bases outside the gene matches: 2. CDR1 SGHKS and CDR2 YYEKEE come from the germline V gene (reference sequence).

The chain combines TRBV13 with TRBJ1-1; tentative D call: TRBD1 (6 bases). Trimming removed 2 bases at V and 7 bases at J, with 11 bases between. Germline V gives CDR1 PRHDT, CDR2 FYEKMQ (reference sequence). The CDR3 spans 13 residues. CDR3 DNA: TGTGCCAGCAGCTTATGGGGGCACGGTGAAGCTTTCTTT. Residues: CASSLWGHGEAFF.

The CDR3 is CATGQGQGTDTQYF. For the CDR3, the DNA is TGTGCCACAGGCCAGGGACAGGGCACAGATACGCAGTATTTT. This chain connects TRBV24-1 to TRBJ2-3; 8 bases line up with TRBD1. CDR3 length: 14 residues. Germline values: CDR1 KGHDR, CDR2 SFDVKD. Trimming took 10 bases from V and 1 from J; bases not matched to a gene: 6.

The chain carries TRBV7-2 and TRBJ2-7, with D possibly TRBD2 on 6 matching bases. The CDR3 extends over 16 amino acids. Looked up from germline, CDR1 is SGHTA and CDR2 is FQGNSA. V gave up 0 bases and J gave up 2 bases, with 14 bases separating them. The DNA for the CDR3 is TGTGCCAGCAGCTTAGCATCTGGCGGGATCACCTACGAGCAGTACTTC. It yields the protein CASSLASGGITYEQYF.

This chain uses TRBV5-1 with TRBJ1-3; 8 nucleotides agree with TRBD1. The CDR3 is 18 amino acids. J lost 0 bases, V lost 0 bases, and 8 bases had no gene match. Germline-derived CDR1 and CDR2 are SGHRS and YFSETQ. The CDR3 loop reads CASSLGPTGVDSGNTIYF. CDR3 in DNA: TGCGCCAGCAGCTTGGGTCCGACAGGGGTTGACTCTGGAAACACCATATATTTT.

This clone appeared a few times. The chain carries TRBV5-1 and TRBJ2-3; 7 bases match TRBD1. V lost 2 bases, J lost 4 bases, and 4 bases stayed unmatched. The CDR3 length is 14 residues. Germline CDR1 SGHRS, CDR2 YFSETQ. The CDR3 is CASSFRGQSDTQYF. The CDR3 DNA follows: TGCGCCAGCAGCTTTAGGGGGCAGTCAGATACGCAGTATTTT.

The chain links TRBV19 to TRBJ1-5; no definite D call. The CDR3 spans 15 residues. Germline assignment: CDR1 LNHDA and CDR2 SQIVND (reference sequence). With 3 bases removed from V and 0 bases from J, the gap between germline ends came to 9 bases. CDR3 coding DNA: TGTGCCAGTAGTATGGGCGGGTATAGCAATCAGCCCCAGCATTTT. This encodes CASSMGGYSNQPQHF.